This T cell receptor (beta chain) originates from a study of shared clonotypes between healthy human individuals. With V trimmed by 4 bases and J by 2 bases, 7 bases remained unmatched. The CDR3 consists of 15 residues. Germline V gene lookup returns CDR1 MNHNS and CDR2 SASEGT. Generated by immunoSEQ multiplex PCR, the TCRdb table keeps only in-frame clones and is missing some. Here the sample spans over a million clones, more than 95% being singletons. Broader study findings: Naive subsets typically showed greater estimated richness than memory subsets. Clonotype sharing across a handful of donors was observed for around 5% of naive CD4 clonotypes.

Of note for this clone: Its cognate antigen is unknown.

Source material: naive CD4+ T cells sorted from blood. Subset reported: CD45RA+ positively selected. This clonotype originated in a man younger than 45 in good health. The J gene is TRBJ2-7, the V gene TRBV6-1; 8 bases are shared with TRBD1. For the CDR3, the DNA is TGTGCCAGCAGTGCCTCGGGACAGGCGCCCTACGAGCAGTACTTC. Translation gives CASSASGQAPYEQYF.